The rows below give T cell receptor beta chains drawn from one sample of a study of blood T cell repertoires in COVID-19. Method: immunoSEQ multiplex PCR; TCRdb's copy keeps in-frame clones and lacks some. The repertoire consists of around 80,000 clones, with about 70% occurring once and the leading ten covering 5.7%. The sequenced sample consisted of peripheral blood. These receptors were taken from a man between 50 and 59 years old with active or convalescent COVID-19. Each CDR3 is given with its conserved first and last residue. A D gene is named only where the DNA matches it firmly. Clone size is shown for a subset of rows, as once, few, many or a class of expanded clone.

CDR3 DNA: TGTGCCAGCAGCTTTCTCGGGGACACTGAAGCTTTCTTT; CDR3 protein: CASSFLGDTEAFF; J gene: TRBJ1-1; V gene: TRBV7-8; D gene: .; clone size: .
CDR3 DNA: TGTGCCAGCAGTGAAGCTGGAGGGCTTCAGCCCCAGCATTTT; CDR3 protein: CASSEAGGLQPQHF; J gene: TRBJ1-5; V gene: TRBV6-1; D gene: .; clone size: .
CDR3 DNA: TGCGCCAGCAGCCAAGAGGGGGACACCCAAGAGACCCAGTACTTC; CDR3 protein: CASSQEGDTQETQYF; J gene: TRBJ2-5; V gene: TRBV4-3; D gene: .; clone size: many
CDR3 DNA: TGTGCCAGCAACCCGCCCCCGGTAGTGGCAGATACGCAGTATTTT; CDR3 protein: CASNPPPVVADTQYF; J gene: TRBJ2-3; V gene: TRBV7-9; D gene: .; clone size: few
CDR3 DNA: TGTGCCAGCGGCAGGGGGCTCTCGGTGGAGGAGACCCAGTACTTC; CDR3 protein: CASGRGLSVEETQYF; J gene: TRBJ2-5; V gene: TRBV6-5; D gene: TRBD1; clone size: .
CDR3 DNA: TGTGCCAGCAGCTTGGGTGGCGGGGGGTCCTACGAGCAGTACTTC; CDR3 protein: CASSLGGGGSYEQYF; J gene: TRBJ2-7; V gene: TRBV5-4; D gene: TRBD2; clone size: .
CDR3 DNA: TGTGCCAGCAGTTACAGGGTCCGGGAGGTGAACACTGAAGCTTTCTTT; CDR3 protein: CASSYRVREVNTEAFF; J gene: TRBJ1-1; V gene: TRBV6-2/TRBV6-3; D gene: .; clone size: once
CDR3 DNA: TGTGCCAGCAGAGGGTCGGACGGACTACTGTATGGCTACACCTTC; CDR3 protein: CASRGSDGLLYGYTF; J gene: TRBJ1-2; V gene: TRBV6-5; D gene: .; clone size: .
CDR3 DNA: TGTGCCAGCTCACCACCGACCGGGGTGAGGGGAAACACCATATATTTT; CDR3 protein: CASSPPTGVRGNTIYF; J gene: TRBJ1-3; V gene: TRBV18; D gene: .; clone size: .
CDR3 DNA: TGTGCCAGCAGCCTCCAACAGGGGAGAGAGACCCAGTACTTC; CDR3 protein: CASSLQQGRETQYF; J gene: TRBJ2-5; V gene: TRBV5-6; D gene: TRBD1; clone size: .
CDR3 DNA: TGTGCCAGCAGCACCCTCCTAGGCAATGAGCAGTTCTTC; CDR3 protein: CASSTLLGNEQFF; J gene: TRBJ2-1; V gene: TRBV9; D gene: .; clone size: .
CDR3 DNA: TGTGCCACCAGTGAAACCGGGACAGGGGGGAAAGAGACCCAGTACTTC; CDR3 protein: CATSETGTGGKETQYF; J gene: TRBJ2-5; V gene: TRBV24-1; D gene: TRBD1; clone size: .
CDR3 DNA: TGCGCCAGCAGTGAAGGACTAGCGGGGGGACTCTCCTACGAGCAGTACTTC; CDR3 protein: CASSEGLAGGLSYEQYF; J gene: TRBJ2-7; V gene: TRBV10-1; D gene: TRBD2; clone size: .
CDR3 DNA: TGTGCCAGCAGTTACTTAGCTAGCGGGGGGATGGAGCAGTACTTC; CDR3 protein: CASSYLASGGMEQYF; J gene: TRBJ2-7; V gene: TRBV6-5; D gene: TRBD2; clone size: .
CDR3 DNA: TGTGCCAGCTCTAGGGACAGGGATGACTACGAGCAGTACTTC; CDR3 protein: CASSRDRDDYEQYF; J gene: TRBJ2-7; V gene: TRBV18; D gene: TRBD1; clone size: once
CDR3 DNA: TGTGCCAGCAGCTTGGCGGGGATGAACACTGAAGCTTTCTTT; CDR3 protein: CASSLAGMNTEAFF; J gene: TRBJ1-1; V gene: TRBV11-3; D gene: .; clone size: few
CDR3 DNA: TGTGCCAGCAGTTGGGGGTCGGGAGGGGTCAACTATGGCTACACCTTC; CDR3 protein: CASSWGSGGVNYGYTF; J gene: TRBJ1-2; V gene: TRBV27; D gene: .; clone size: few
CDR3 DNA: TGCGCCAGCAGTGAGTCGCGCTCCTACAATGAGCAGTTCTTC; CDR3 protein: CASSESRSYNEQFF; J gene: TRBJ2-1; V gene: TRBV10-1; D gene: .; clone size: once
CDR3 DNA: TGTGCCAGCAGCTTGCCAGGGGGCAACGAGCAGTACTTC; CDR3 protein: CASSLPGGNEQYF; J gene: TRBJ2-7; V gene: TRBV5-4; D gene: TRBD1; clone size: .
CDR3 DNA: TGTGCCTCCACCGACTCTAGCGGGGGGGGAACTAGCACAGATACGCAGTATTTT; CDR3 protein: CASTDSSGGGTSTDTQYF; J gene: TRBJ2-3; V gene: TRBV30; D gene: TRBD2; clone size: .
CDR3 DNA: TGTGCCAGCAGCGTAGGCGGGGGGGGCCCAGATACGCAGTATTTT; CDR3 protein: CASSVGGGGPDTQYF; J gene: TRBJ2-3; V gene: TRBV9; D gene: TRBD2; clone size: .
CDR3 DNA: TGTGCCAGCAGCCAAGAATTGAGAGGCTCTGGCTACACCTTC; CDR3 protein: CASSQELRGSGYTF; J gene: TRBJ1-2; V gene: TRBV3-1/TRBV3-2; D gene: .; clone size: .
CDR3 DNA: TGTGCCAGCAGTCCCGGGACTAGCGGAACAGATACGCAGTATTTT; CDR3 protein: CASSPGTSGTDTQYF; J gene: TRBJ2-3; V gene: TRBV7-3; D gene: TRBD2; clone size: once